This TCR beta chain was sequenced during a study of T cells in Graves' hyperthyroidism and ophthalmopathy. Study-level points and caveats: Stable hyperthyroidism was separated from ophthalmopathy by a model based on 13 V-J features. The blood repertoire included most of the expanded thyroid clonotypes above 0.001.

It was RNA transcripts that yielded the amplified TCR beta CDR3 regions. During a first-round RT-PCR of the TCR CDR3, the HTBI primer set was used. From the multiplex PCR reads, TCRdb called clonotypes with MiXCR, one entry per CDR3 protein. The sample holds 300,000 to 350,000 distinct CDR3 sequences, about 21% seen once. This clonotype was detected many times. Its cognate antigen is unknown. The specimen sequenced was blood. The clonotype was recovered from a woman in her 50s with Graves' hyperthyroidism.

In DNA form, the CDR3 reads TGTGCCAGCAGCCTCGGAGACAATGAGCAGTTCTTC. Translating gives CASSLGDNEQFF. The V gene is TRBV3-1, the J gene TRBJ2-1; D is ambiguous. With 4 bases removed from V and 5 bases from J, the gap between germline ends came to 6 bases. The CDR3 consists of 12 residues. From germline, CDR1 is LGHDT and CDR2 YNNKEL (reference sequence).